The 7 T cell receptor beta chains in this list originate from one sample, sequenced in a study of T cells after yellow fever vaccination. Each CDR3 protein gets one entry after TCRdb re-called the 5' RACE reads with MiXCR. The table shows under 700,000 distinct CDR3 sequences, with around a sixth occurring only once. The source was PBMCs, collected 5 to 6 days after the first yellow fever vaccination. These TCRs come from a man aged 18 to 35 who received the YFV17D yellow fever vaccine.

A few counts support this clonotype. The chain is built from TRBV5-1 and TRBJ1-2; 7 bases line up with TRBD1. The CDR3 sequence is 15 residues long. The junction had 11 bases not matched to a gene; V was cut back by 5 bases and J by 4 bases. The germline gives CDR1 SGHRS, CDR2 YFSETQ. The DNA of the CDR3 is TGCGCCAGCAGGCCCACAGGGGCGAGGGGCTATGGCTACACCTTC. It codes for CASRPTGARGYGYTF.

This clonotype was seen a handful of times. The rearrangement links TRBV20-1 to TRBJ1-1; D remains unclear. Deletions cut 3 bases from V and 0 bases from J, with 11 bases between. Germline V gene lookup returns CDR1 DFQATT and CDR2 SNEGSKA (reference sequence). CDR3 size: 14 residues. CDR3 nucleotide sequence: TGCAGTGCTAGGTCCCGGGCTCTGAACACTGAAGCTTTCTTT. It is translated as CSARSRALNTEAFF.

V gene TRBV7-9 combines with J gene TRBJ1-5, with D possibly being TRBD1 (5 bases). Germline-derived CDR1 and CDR2 are SEHNR and FQNEAQ (reference sequence). This CDR3 contains 15 residues. The V end was cut by 6 bases, the J end by 10 bases, with 22 bases between. This CDR3 is CASSSSRTPSGPQHF. CDR3 sequence (DNA): TGTGCCAGCAGTTCATCCCGGACACCCTCAGGACCCCAGCATTTT.

The sample holds a few counts of this clonotype. The V call is TRBV30, the J call TRBJ2-2; no clear D gene. The CDR3 is made up of 11 amino acids. Trimming stripped 2 bases from V and 6 bases from J, with 4 bases between. Germline V lookup: CDR1 GTSNPN, CDR2 SVGIG (reference sequence). The chain's CDR3 is CAWSNAGELFF. The CDR3 DNA sequence: TGTGCCTGGAGTAATGCCGGGGAGCTGTTTTTT.

This rearrangement joins TRBV28 to TRBJ1-6, with TRBD1 matching 9 bases. V shed 7 bases and J 15 bases; nucleotides not matched to a gene: 16. The CDR3 sequence is 15 residues long. Germline V gene lookup returns CDR1 MDHEN and CDR2 SYDVKM. The CDR3 DNA is TGTGCCAGCACCCACAACCCGGGACAGGGTTCCATCCTCCACTTT. Translation: CASTHNPGQGSILHF.

There are a few counts of this clonotype. The chain joins TRBV12-3 or TRBV12-4 to TRBJ2-3, with unresolved D. V lost 7 bases to trimming and J lost 5 bases, with 16 bases between them. The CDR3 has 14 amino acids. The CDR3: CASKEGTLGDTQYF. The CDR3 DNA is TGTGCCAGCAAGGAAGGCACCCTCGGAGATACGCAGTATTTT.

This clonotype has only a few counts. V gene TRBV7-9 combines with J gene TRBJ2-5, with 9 bases matching TRBD2. Trimming cost V 4 bases and J 5 bases; bases outside gene matches: 8. CDR3 length equals 15 residues. The germline CDR1 and CDR2 sequences are SEHNR and FQNEAQ (reference sequence). CDR3 nucleotides: TGTGCCAGCAGCTCCCTTAGCGGGGGCCGGGAGACCCAGTACTTC. The encoded protein is CASSSLSGGRETQYF.